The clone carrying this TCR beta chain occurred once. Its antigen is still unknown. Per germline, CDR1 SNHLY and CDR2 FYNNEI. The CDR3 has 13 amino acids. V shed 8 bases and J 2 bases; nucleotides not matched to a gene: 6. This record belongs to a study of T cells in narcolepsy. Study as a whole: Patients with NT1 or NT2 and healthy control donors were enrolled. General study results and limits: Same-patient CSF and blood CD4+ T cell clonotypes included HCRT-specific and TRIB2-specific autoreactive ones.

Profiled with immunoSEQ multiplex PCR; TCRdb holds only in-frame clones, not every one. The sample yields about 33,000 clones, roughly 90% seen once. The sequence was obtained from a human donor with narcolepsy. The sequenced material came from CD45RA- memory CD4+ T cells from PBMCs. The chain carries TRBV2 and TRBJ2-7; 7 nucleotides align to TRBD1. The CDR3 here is CASDGDSAYEQYF. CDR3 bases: TGTGCCAGCGACGGGGACAGTGCCTACGAGCAGTACTTC.